This is a list of T cell receptor beta chains from one sample in a study of T cells in Graves' hyperthyroidism and ophthalmopathy. From the multiplex PCR reads, TCRdb called clonotypes with MiXCR, one entry per CDR3 protein. Seen here are approximately 490,000 distinct CDR3 sequences, about 22% observed once, and the top ten hold around 50%. The sample taken for sequencing was blood. The source is a woman aged 70-85 years with Graves' ophthalmopathy. Both conserved end residues are part of each CDR3. Fields, in order: V gene, D gene, clone size, J gene, CDR3 DNA, CDR3 protein. A D gene is named only where the DNA matches it firmly. Size is stated for part of the rows, as once, few or many counts, or as a class when the clone is expanded.

>TRBV6-1|NA|NA|TRBJ1-2
TGTGCCAGCAGTGAAGCACAGGTTCTTAACTATGGCTACACCTTC
CASSEAQVLNYGYTF
>TRBV20-1|NA|few|TRBJ1-6
TGCAGTGCTAGGGACGGGGATTCACCCCTCCACTTT
CSARDGDSPLHF
>TRBV10-3|NA|few|TRBJ1-1
TGTGCCATCAGTGTCGCCTCAAAGAACACTGAAGCTTTCTTT
CAISVASKNTEAFF
>TRBV7-9|NA|NA|TRBJ2-3
TGTGCCAGCAGCTTAGCGCAAACCAGAGATACGCAGTATTTT
CASSLAQTRDTQYF
>TRBV29-1|TRBD1|NA|TRBJ1-3
TGCAGCGCAACCCCGACAGGGGCTGGAAACACCATATATTTT
CSATPTGAGNTIYF
>TRBV28|NA|many|TRBJ1-4
TGTGCCAGCAGTTTAGGAGGGATTCGCAATGAAAAACTGTTTTTT
CASSLGGIRNEKLFF
>TRBV24-1|TRBD2|NA|TRBJ2-3
TGTGCCACCAGTGATTTCAAGCGGGAGGGGAAAGATACGCAGTATTTT
CATSDFKREGKDTQYF
>TRBV13|NA|few|TRBJ1-1
TGTGCCAGCAGCTCGGGGGACATGATGAACACTGAAGCTTTCTTT
CASSSGDMMNTEAFF
>TRBV30|NA|NA|TRBJ1-1
TGTGCCTGGAGTATGGGGCGCCCTGAAGCTTTCTTT
CAWSMGRPEAFF
>TRBV3-1|NA|few|TRBJ2-2
TGTGCCAGCAGCCCCGAAAGCCAATTCACCGGGGAGCTGTTTTTT
CASSPESQFTGELFF
>TRBV5-6|NA|once|TRBJ1-1
TGTGCCAGCAGCTTGATATCCCCTGAAGCTTTCTTT
CASSLISPEAFF
>TRBV7-2|TRBD2|NA|TRBJ2-1
TGTGCCAGCAGCTTAGCGATTCTAGCGGGAAACCACAATGAGCAGTTCTTC
CASSLAILAGNHNEQFF